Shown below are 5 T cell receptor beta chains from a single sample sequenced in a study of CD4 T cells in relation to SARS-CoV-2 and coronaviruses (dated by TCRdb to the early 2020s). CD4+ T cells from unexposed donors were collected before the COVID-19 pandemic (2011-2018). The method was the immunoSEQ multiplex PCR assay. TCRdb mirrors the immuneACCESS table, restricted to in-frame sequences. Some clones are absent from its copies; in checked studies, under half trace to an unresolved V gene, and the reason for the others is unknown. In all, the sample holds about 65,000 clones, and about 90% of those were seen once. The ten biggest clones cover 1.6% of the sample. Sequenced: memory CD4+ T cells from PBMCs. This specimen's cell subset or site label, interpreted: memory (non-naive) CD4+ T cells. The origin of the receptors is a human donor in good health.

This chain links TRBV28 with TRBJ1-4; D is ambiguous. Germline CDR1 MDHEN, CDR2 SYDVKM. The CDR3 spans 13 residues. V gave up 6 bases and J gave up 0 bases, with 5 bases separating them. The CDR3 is CASRSATNEKLFF. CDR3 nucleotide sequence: TGTGCCAGCAGAAGTGCAACTAATGAAAAACTGTTTTTT.

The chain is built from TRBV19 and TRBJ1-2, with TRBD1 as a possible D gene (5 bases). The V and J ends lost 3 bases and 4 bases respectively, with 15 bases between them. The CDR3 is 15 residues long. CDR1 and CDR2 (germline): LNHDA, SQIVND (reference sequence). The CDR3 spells CASSMYGGTGYGYTF. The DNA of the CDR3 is TGTGCCAGTAGTATGTACGGGGGGACGGGCTATGGCTACACCTTC. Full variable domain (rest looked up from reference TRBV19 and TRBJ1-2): DGGITQSPKYLFRKEGQNVTLSCEQNLNHDAMYWYRQDPGQGLRLIYYSQIVNDFQKGDIAEGYSVSREKKESFPLTVTSAQKNPTAFYLCASSMYGGTGYGYTFGSGTRLTVV.

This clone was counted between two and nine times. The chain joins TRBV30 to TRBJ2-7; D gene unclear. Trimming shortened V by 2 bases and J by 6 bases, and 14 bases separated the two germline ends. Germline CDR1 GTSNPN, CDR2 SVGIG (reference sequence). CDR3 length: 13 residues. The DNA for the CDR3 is TGTGCCTGGAGTCCCTCTCACGGAGCCGAGCAGTACTTC. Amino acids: CAWSPSHGAEQYF.

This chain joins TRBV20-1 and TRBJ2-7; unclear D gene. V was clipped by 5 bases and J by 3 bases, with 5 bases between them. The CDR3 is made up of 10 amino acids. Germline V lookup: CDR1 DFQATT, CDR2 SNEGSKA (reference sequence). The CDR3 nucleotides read TGCAGTGCTGGGAACTACGAGCAGTACTTC. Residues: CSAGNYEQYF.

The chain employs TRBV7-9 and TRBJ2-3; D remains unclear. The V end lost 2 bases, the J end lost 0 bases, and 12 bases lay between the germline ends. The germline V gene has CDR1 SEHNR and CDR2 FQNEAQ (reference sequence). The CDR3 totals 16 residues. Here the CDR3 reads CASSLSAPRSTDTQYF. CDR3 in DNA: TGTGCCAGCAGCTTATCTGCACCGAGAAGCACAGATACGCAGTATTTT.